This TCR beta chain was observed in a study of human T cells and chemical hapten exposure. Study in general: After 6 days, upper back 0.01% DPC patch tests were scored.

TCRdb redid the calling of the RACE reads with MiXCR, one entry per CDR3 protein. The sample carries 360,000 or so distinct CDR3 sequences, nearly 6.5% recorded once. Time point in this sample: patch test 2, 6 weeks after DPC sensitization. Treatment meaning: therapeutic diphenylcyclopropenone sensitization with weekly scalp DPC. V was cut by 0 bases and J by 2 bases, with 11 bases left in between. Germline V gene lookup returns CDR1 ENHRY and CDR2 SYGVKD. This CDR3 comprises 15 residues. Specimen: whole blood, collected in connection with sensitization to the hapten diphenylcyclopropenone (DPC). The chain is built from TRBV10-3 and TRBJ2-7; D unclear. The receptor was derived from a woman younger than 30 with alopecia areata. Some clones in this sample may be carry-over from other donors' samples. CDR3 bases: TGTGCCATCAGTGAGTCTAGTGTCCAAACCTACGAGCAGTACTTC. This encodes CAISESSVQTYEQYF.